The rows below give T cell receptor beta chains drawn from one sample of a study of TIL therapy for anti-PD-1-resistant metastatic lung cancer. Libraries were prepared by immunoSEQ multiplex PCR; TCRdb keeps only in-frame clonotypes and omits some of them. Of 50,000 to 60,000 clones listed, 71% are singletons. Sequences were derived from tumor tissue, sampled at baseline. These receptors came from a person aged 25 to 85 with non-small cell lung cancer. CDR3s leave out the opening cysteine and the closing phenylalanine or tryptophan. The size entry is marked missing in some rows and otherwise reads once, few, many or a size class.

length,size,V,CDR3
13,-,TRBV6-1,ATRERVGRSYEQY
12,once,TRBV5-1,ASSLGRARETQY
13,-,TRBV28,ASSLGGGPYNEQF
12,once,TRBV6-1,ASTLDGNNYGYT
13,medium-sized,TRBV14,ASSHTGGTNTEAF
12,few,TRBV9,ASSVTGNTGELF
14,-,TRBV6-1,ASSKEIRDYSYEQY
14,-,TRBV28,ASSPGTGFSNQPQH
13,-,TRBV28,ASSPVAVSTDTQY
10,few,TRBV7-9,ASGGLGGKQF
12,-,TRBV29-1,SANDRVSSYGYT
13,-,TRBV2,ASTKDSRVYNEQF
13,-,TRBV10-2,ASSERSPPYNEQF
13,-,TRBV6-1,ASSGERTSNQPQH
17,few,TRBV5-1,ASSSPSTSGGEAKNIQY
13,-,TRBV7-6,ASSGTGNSYNEQF
9,-,TRBV19,ASSMGHEQY
19,-,TRBV4-2,ASSQDPSLLAGGTSTDTQY
14,once,TRBV10-3,AISESWTESRYGYT
12,many,TRBV25-1,ASRGDTGGPEAF
13,-,TRBV7-9,ASIKSFLGENTIY
13,-,TRBV5-4,ASSSIGREYHEQY
13,few,TRBV5-1,ASSLASQGLQTQY
13,-,TRBV29-1,SVGAGMGGPTEAF
10,-,TRBV10-3,ASSRGGTEAF
17,-,TRBV4-2,ASSQGTQTSGGATDTQY
11,-,TRBV23-1,ASRGLSSYEQY
13,few,TRBV6-1,ASSEWAGAGEKLF
11,-,TRBV5-4,ASSLMGDTEAF
11,-,TRBV6-5,ASSLGFETEAF
13,-,TRBV12-5,ASGPGQVGTGELF
11,-,TRBV5-1,ASSLEGLAEAF
15,-,TRBV6-1,ASSAHRPGSPNYGYT
10,few,TRBV18,ASSRTGQGEY
11,-,TRBV28,ASSFTLPYEQY
12,-,TRBV5-1,ASSLRSWTDTQY
14,-,TRBV12-5,ASGLRTSVGTDTQY
13,-,TRBV5-1,ASRRLAASTDTQY
12,-,TRBV5-1,ASSNSGSTNEQF
12,-,TRBV10-2,ASRVRVMNTEAF
10,-,TRBV7-9,ASSLRGTEAF
13,-,TRBV4-1,ASSQGDGIQETQY